These 11 T cell receptor beta chains were all obtained from the same sample, sequenced in a study of post-analysis software for immune sequencing data. Unique-molecular-identifier-tagged TCR beta cDNA libraries were used. TCRdb used MiXCR to reprocess the PCR reads, holding one entry per CDR3 protein. The top ten clones hold more than 1.5% of a sample with more than 450,000 distinct CDR3 sequences, roughly two fifths of them seen once. These receptors' antigens are unknown. The study, taken as a whole, reports: Elevated frequency relative to controls characterized four to six TRBV segments in patients, TRBV5-6, TRBV5-1 and TRBV20-1 among them.

The sequencing input was blood. The receptors come from a girl between 10 and 17 years old with multiple sclerosis.

J is TRBJ2-7 and V is TRBV5-4; TRBD2 aligns across 10 bases. The V gene end was trimmed by 1 base and the J gene end by 6 bases; junction bases not matched to a gene: 7. CDR3 length: 15 amino acids. CDR1 SGHNT and CDR2 YYREEE come from the germline V gene (reference sequence). The CDR3 reads CASSLNSGGATEQYF. CDR3 sequence (DNA): TGTGCCAGCAGCTTGAACAGCGGGGGGGCCACCGAGCAGTACTTC.

V and J are TRBV6-6 and TRBJ2-5; 7 positions agree with TRBD2. TRBJ2-7 matches the DNA end more closely, so the J call is doubtful. The CDR3 covers 13 residues. Germline CDR1 is MNHNY and CDR2 is SVGAGI (reference sequence). This chain's CDR3 is CASSYLGTNEQYF. The CDR3 nucleotides are TGTGCCAGCAGTTATCTGGGGACTAACGAGCAGTACTTC.

CDR3 amino acids: CASSFLALPSTDTQYF. CDR3 bases: TGTGCCAGCAGCTTTCTAGCGTTGCCTAGCACAGATACGCAGTATTTT. The genes are TRBV7-2 and TRBJ2-3; D is perhaps TRBD2 (6 bases). Germline V gene sequence: CDR1 SGHTA, CDR2 FQGNSA. The germline V and J ends were trimmed by 3 bases and 0 bases, with 13 bases remaining between them. The CDR3 sequence is 16 residues long.

The chain uses TRBV11-2 and TRBJ2-6; 7 positions agree with TRBD1. The germline CDR1 and CDR2 sequences are SGHAT and FQNNGV. The CDR3 extends over 17 amino acids. J gave up 0 bases and V 3 bases, and 5 bases lay outside the gene matches. DNA of the CDR3: TGTGCCAGCAGCTTGACAGGGCTATCCTCTGGGGCCAACGTCCTGACTTTC. Translating it yields CASSLTGLSSGANVLTF.

In its sample, this clonotype was seen many times. This chain links TRBV7-2 with TRBJ2-7, with 14 nucleotides matching TRBD2. CDR1 is SGHTA and CDR2 is FQGNSA in the germline V gene. The CDR3 has 15 amino acids. The junction had 1 base not matched to a gene; V was cut back by 3 bases and J by 3 bases. The CDR3 DNA reads as TGTGCCAGCAGCTTCGGGACTAGCGGGAGCTACGAGCAGTACTTC. Residues: CASSFGTSGSYEQYF. The whole variable domain, remainder taken from reference TRBV7-2 and TRBJ2-7, is GAGVSQSPSNKVTEKGKDVELRCDPISGHTALYWYRQSLGQGLEFLIYFQGNSAPDKSGLPSDRFSAERTGGSVSTLTIQRTQQEDSAVYLCASSFGTSGSYEQYFGPGTRLTVT.

The J gene is TRBJ1-5, the V gene TRBV6-6; TRBD1 might be the D (6 bases). The CDR3 sequence is 14 residues long. The germline V gene encodes CDR1 MNHNY and CDR2 SVGAGI (reference sequence). The V gene lost 2 bases and the J gene lost 9 bases, with 14 bases spanning the gap. The CDR3 DNA sequence: TGTGCCAGCAGTTACCGGCGGGGGGGCGCGCCCCAGCATTTT. This sequence encodes CASSYRRGGAPQHF.

In regard to this clonotype: Compared with germline, one end of the junction differs, possibly owing to a read error. The V gene is TRBV9, the J gene TRBJ1-4, with 7 bases that match TRBD1. The CDR3 is made up of 15 amino acids. Germline V gives CDR1 SGDLS, CDR2 YYNGEE. This chain's CDR3 is CASSVIRGEGEKRFF. The CDR3 DNA reads TGTGCCAGCAGCGTAATCAGGGGGGAAGGTGAAAAACGGTTTTTT.

The chain carries TRBV3-1 and TRBJ2-7; 9 nucleotides line up with TRBD1. This CDR3 has 15 residues. Trimming at V came to 4 bases and at J to 4 bases, leaving 8 bases not matched to a gene. Germline lookup yields CDR1 LGHDT and CDR2 YNNKEL (reference sequence). The CDR3 protein is CASSPAGTGSYEQYF. The CDR3 coding sequence is TGTGCCAGCAGCCCCGCCGGGACAGGGTCTTACGAGCAGTACTTC.

The J gene is TRBJ2-1, the V gene TRBV11-3; 7 bases line up with TRBD2. V dropped 0 bases and J dropped 9; count of bases not matched to a gene: 14. Germline V gene sequence: CDR1 SGHNT, CDR2 YENEEA. The CDR3 totals 17 residues. Here the CDR3 reads CASSLDIREGRGPEQFF. CDR3 DNA sequence: TGTGCCAGCAGCTTAGACATAAGGGAGGGCCGCGGCCCTGAGCAGTTCTTC.

The chain carries TRBV4-2 and TRBJ2-3; TRBD2 matches at 8 bases. Germline lookup yields CDR1 LGHNA and CDR2 YNFKEQ. The CDR3 extends over 15 amino acids. V shed 4 bases, J shed 5 bases, and the junction held 8 bases outside the gene matches. This CDR3 is CASSPGGLGRDTQYF. The CDR3 bases are TGTGCCAGCAGCCCTGGGGGACTAGGACGAGATACGCAGTATTTT.

This chain connects TRBV5-1 to TRBJ2-3; D is unclear. CDR3 length: 12 amino acids. Per the germline V gene, CDR1 is SGHRS and CDR2 is YFSETQ. Trimming removed 0 bases from V and 6 bases from J, with 5 bases in between. CDR3 DNA: TGCGCCAGCAGCTTGGTCGATGATACGCAGTATTTT. It yields the protein CASSLVDDTQYF.